This TCR beta chain was captured by sequencing in a study of beta chain bispecific antibodies for T cell cancers. Study-wide background: Healthy donor T cells cocultured with leukemia lines and bispecific antibodies. Surface TRBV12 (TRBV12-3) was on Jurkat, TRBV5-5 on HPB-ALL. Study outcomes and limitations: In these mixed samples, most targeted TRBV reads derived from the leukemia cell line.

Either OKT3 anti-CD3 antibody or CD3/CD28 beads expanded T cells from blood mononuclear cells over about three days. Around 50,000 normal T cells were cocultured with around 50,000 target cells and bispecific antibody. TCRdb used MiXCR to reprocess the 5' RACE reads, holding one entry per CDR3 protein. Of 20,000 to 25,000 distinct CDR3 sequences in the sample, over 2.5% were seen once. This clonotype showed up just a few times. Antigen unknown. Germline CDR1 is SGHAT and CDR2 is FQNNGV. Trimming shortened V by 4 bases and J by 4 bases, and 15 bases separated the two germline ends. This CDR3 region has 15 residues.

Sample: healthy donor T cells cultured with leukemia cells. The chain joins TRBV11-2 to TRBJ2-3; D tentatively reads TRBD1 or TRBD2 (5 bases each). The receptor comes from a human donor in good health. Some clones in this sample may be carry-over from other donors' samples. This CDR3 is CASSSGRGNPDTQYF. The CDR3 DNA reads TGTGCCAGCAGCTCGGGAAGGGGTAATCCAGATACGCAGTATTTT. Supplemented by reference TRBV11-2 and TRBJ2-3, the full variable domain reads EAGVAQSPRYKIIEKRQSVAFWCNPISGHATLYWYQQILGQGPKLLIQFQNNGVVDDSQLPKDRFSAERLKGVDSTLKIQPAKLEDSAVYLCASSSGRGNPDTQYFGPGTRLTVL.